This TCR beta chain was retrieved from a study of T cell changes during pregnancy in multiple sclerosis. CDR1 SEHNR and CDR2 FQNEAQ come from the germline V gene (reference sequence). V lost 3 bases, J lost 7 bases, and 28 bases lay in between. The CDR3 loop spans 19 amino acids. This table comes from immunoSEQ multiplex PCR, and its TCRdb copy is limited to in-frame clones, with some not included. The sample yields 65,000 to 90,000 clones, over 80% seen once. V and J are TRBV7-9 and TRBJ2-1, with TRBD2 as a possible D gene (6 bases). The TCR sequence derives from a female donor with multiple sclerosis, enrolled in a pregnancy study. The source material was peripheral blood, sampled before pregnancy. The CDR3 here is CASSFTPGLFFAAVNEQFF. CDR3 bases: TGTGCCAGCAGCTTCACTCCGGGACTCTTCTTCGCGGCAGTGAATGAGCAGTTCTTC.